A selection of T cell receptor beta chains follows, all from one sample in a study of shared clonotypes between healthy human individuals. Profiled with immunoSEQ multiplex PCR; TCRdb holds only in-frame clones, not every one. This repertoire shows 1.5 million to 1.9 million clones, nearly 99% found once; its top ten account for about 0.45%. Sequencing was carried out using naive CD4+ T cells sorted from blood. The receptors were sampled from a young man in good health. Both conserved end residues are part of each CDR3. A D gene is named only where the DNA matches it firmly. A row's size may be missing; if present it is once, few, many or a size class.

J gene	D gene	V gene	clone size	CDR3 DNA	CDR3 protein
TRBJ2-1	.	TRBV19	.	TGTGCCAGTAGTCCGGGACACGGTCGTGATGAGCAGTTCTTC	CASSPGHGRDEQFF
TRBJ1-2	TRBD1	TRBV28	.	TGTGCCAGCAGCATGACAGGGTCTGGCTACACCTTC	CASSMTGSGYTF
TRBJ2-2	TRBD1	TRBV25-1	.	TGTGCCAGCAGTGGCCAGTGGGGACAGGGTGTGACCGGGGAGCTGTTTTTT	CASSGQWGQGVTGELFF
TRBJ2-1	TRBD2	TRBV11-3	.	TGTGCCAGCAGCTTAGATTTTGCTAGCGGGAGTAACTACAATGAGCAGTTCTTC	CASSLDFASGSNYNEQFF
TRBJ2-7	TRBD1	TRBV11-2	.	TGTGCCAGCAGCGTCCGGGACAGGCGTAGCTCCTACGAGCAGTACTTC	CASSVRDRRSSYEQYF
TRBJ1-2	.	TRBV9	.	TGTGCCAGCAGCCCCAGCCCGGAGGACTATGGCTACACCTTC	CASSPSPEDYGYTF
TRBJ2-7	TRBD2	TRBV10-3	once	TGTGCCATCAGAACTAGCGGGAGTACCTACGAGCAGTACTTC	CAIRTSGSTYEQYF
TRBJ1-5	TRBD1	TRBV6-5	.	TGTGCCAGCAGCTACAACCCCGGGACAGTGAATCAGCCCCAGCATTTT	CASSYNPGTVNQPQHF
TRBJ2-5	.	TRBV28	.	TGTGCCAGCAGTCCGCGACTCGGACACCAAGGACGAGAGACCCAGTACTTC	CASSPRLGHQGRETQYF
TRBJ2-2	TRBD1	TRBV7-2	.	TGTGCCAGCAGCTTAGCGAGGACAGGGGCGAGCACCGGGGAGCTGTTTTTT	CASSLARTGASTGELFF
TRBJ2-1	.	TRBV11-2	.	TGTGCCAGCAGCCAAGACTTGAAAACTGAGCAGTTCTTC	CASSQDLKTEQFF
TRBJ2-1	TRBD2	TRBV5-1	.	TGCGCCAGCAGCGGAATGGGACTAGTTGACAATGAGCAGTTCTTC	CASSGMGLVDNEQFF
TRBJ2-7	.	TRBV5-5	.	TGTGCCAGCAGCCCTCGGAACTCCTACGAGCAGTACTTC	CASSPRNSYEQYF
TRBJ2-7	.	TRBV5-6	.	TGTGCCAGCAGCTTGGTCGGACAGTCGGAGCAGTACTTC	CASSLVGQSEQYF
TRBJ2-1	.	TRBV11-2	.	TGTGCCAGCAGATCAGGGGATGAGCAGTTCTTC	CASRSGDEQFF
TRBJ2-2	.	TRBV18	.	TGTGCCAGCTCACCAGGAGGGGCCCTCACCGGGGAGCTGTTTTTT	CASSPGGALTGELFF
TRBJ1-1	.	TRBV5-1	.	TGCGCCAGCAGCTTGGCCTGGGGCACTGAAGCTTTCTTT	CASSLAWGTEAFF
TRBJ2-2	TRBD1	TRBV4-3	.	TGCGCCAGCAGCCTACGGACAGGGGGATTCGCGGGCACCGGGGAGCTGTTTTTT	CASSLRTGGFAGTGELFF
TRBJ2-1	TRBD1	TRBV11-2	.	TGTGCCAGCCATGGACAGGGATATGGGAATGAGCAGTTCTTC	CASHGQGYGNEQFF
TRBJ2-1	TRBD1	TRBV11-2	.	TGTGCCAGCAGCAAAACAGGGGACGTCTACAATGAGCAGTTCTTC	CASSKTGDVYNEQFF
TRBJ2-1	.	TRBV6-1	.	TGTGCCAGCACCGGAGGGGGGGCCTCCTACAATGAGCAGTTCTTC	CASTGGGASYNEQFF
TRBJ1-1	.	TRBV2	.	TGTGCCAGCAGCTTTAAGGCGGCGAACACTGAAGCTTTCTTT	CASSFKAANTEAFF
TRBJ2-1	.	TRBV6-5	.	TGTGCCAGCAGTTACCGGAGGACCAATGAGCAGTTCTTC	CASSYRRTNEQFF